Below, one TCR beta chain is given with its context. Produced via immunoSEQ multiplex PCR; TCRdb's table is partial and in-frame only. Of roughly 310,000 clones detected, under 95% appear once; the ten largest clones hold 2% to 3%. The CDR3 length is 16 residues. V lost 2 bases to trimming and J lost 5 bases, with 15 bases between them. Germline assignment: CDR1 MNHEY and CDR2 SVGAGI. This entry belongs to a study of blood T cell repertoires in COVID-19. Participants came from some 26 US areas, aged about 18 to 90 years. The chain couples TRBV6-5 to TRBJ1-4; D might be TRBD1 (6 bases). This receptor was identified in a man between 60 and 75 years old who had recovered from COVID-19. The sequencing input was PBMCs or T cells enriched from blood (not recorded which). The CDR3 DNA sequence: TGTGCCAGCAGTTACGGAACAGGGACGACCAATGAAAAACTGTTTTTT. Protein sequence: CASSYGTGTTNEKLFF.